The 30 T cell receptor beta chains reported below all come from one sample, sequenced in a study of radiation and T cells in renal cell carcinoma (dated by TCRdb to 2020 to 2021). The time point tag for this specimen amounts to: blood 4 weeks post-SBRT, at nephrectomy. The treatment or condition label on this specimen signifies: 15 Gy SBRT to primary tumor, nephrectomy 4 weeks later. Receptor libraries were prepared by the immunoSEQ multiplex PCR assay. TCRdb retrieved this table from immuneACCESS and kept in-frame rearrangements only. Not all clones are present; in checked studies, unresolved V genes account for under half, and no reason is known for the remainder. This sample is represented by some 64,000 clones; 70% to 80% of them were singletons. The ten largest clones represent 6.5% to 7.5% of the sample. Sequenced here: blood, sampled from a patient whose treatment included radiotherapy and nephrectomy. All receptors come from a man in his 60s with renal cell carcinoma.

The rearrangement joins TRBV13 to TRBJ2-2, with D tentatively TRBD2 (5 bases). This CDR3 contains 16 residues. V lost 6 bases and J 0 bases, leaving 14 bases between the germline ends. Germline values: CDR1 PRHDT, CDR2 FYEKMQ (reference sequence). CDR3 sequence (DNA): TGTGCCAGCAGGGACCCGACTATCGCGAACACCGGGGAGCTGTTTTTT. Residues: CASRDPTIANTGELFF.

The rearrangement links TRBV10-3 to TRBJ2-7; 7 nucleotides line up with TRBD1. The CDR3 consists of 14 residues. With V trimmed by 7 bases and J by 0 bases, 6 bases remained unmatched. Germline CDR1 reads ENHRY; CDR2 reads SYGVKD. The CDR3 is CAINSGTVSYEQYF. The CDR3 coding sequence is TGTGCCATCAATTCCGGGACAGTCTCCTACGAGCAGTACTTC.

The chain joins TRBV7-9 to TRBJ1-2, with D maybe TRBD1 (6 bases). The V gene lost 3 bases and the J gene lost 2 bases, with 10 bases spanning the gap. This CDR3 has 14 amino acids. Germline-derived CDR1 and CDR2 are SEHNR and FQNEAQ (reference sequence). The DNA of the CDR3 is TGTGCCAGCAGCTTGGGGACAAGCAACTATGGCTACACCTTC. Its translation is CASSLGTSNYGYTF.

The chain recombines TRBV7-9 with TRBJ2-3; tentative D call: TRBD2 (6 bases). Looked up from germline, CDR1 is SEHNR and CDR2 is FQNEAQ (reference sequence). This CDR3 contains 15 residues. The germline V and J ends were trimmed by 5 bases and 4 bases, with 16 bases remaining between them. DNA for the CDR3: TGTGCCAGCAGCCTTGGACATGGAGGGGCAGATACGCAGTATTTT. It encodes CASSLGHGGADTQYF. Looking up the rest from reference TRBV7-9 and TRBJ2-3 gives the full variable domain: DTGVSQNPRHKITKRGQNVTFRCDPISEHNRLYWYRQTLGQGPEFLTYFQNEAQLEKSRLLSDRFSAERPKGSFSTLEIQRTEQGDSAMYLCASSLGHGGADTQYFGPGTRLTVL.

The V call is TRBV2, the J call TRBJ2-3; D gene ambiguous. The CDR3 length is 14 residues. Germline V gene sequence: CDR1 SNHLY, CDR2 FYNNEI. The V end was cut by 2 bases, the J end by 0 bases, with 6 bases between. The CDR3 protein is CASSELTSTDTQYF. CDR3 coding DNA: TGTGCCAGCAGTGAACTAACTAGCACAGATACGCAGTATTTT.

V gene TRBV7-8 combines with J gene TRBJ1-4; D might be TRBD1 (5 bases). V dropped 5 bases and J dropped 4 bases, with 8 bases sitting between them. The germline gives CDR1 SGHVS, CDR2 FQNEAQ. The CDR3 runs 13 residues. CDR3 in amino acids: CASSRDRNEKLFF. CDR3 coding DNA: TGTGCCAGCAGCCGGGACCGTAATGAAAAACTGTTTTTT. The whole variable domain, filled in from reference TRBV7-8 and TRBJ1-4, reads GAGVSQSPRYKVAKRGQDVALRCDPISGHVSLFWYQQALGQGPEFLTYFQNEAQLDKSGLPSDRFFAERPEGSVSTLKIQRTQQEDSAVYLCASSRDRNEKLFFGSGTQLSVL.

The chain uses TRBV14 and TRBJ2-3; unclear D gene. Deletions cut 4 bases from V and 7 bases from J, with 15 bases between. The germline gives CDR1 SGHDN, CDR2 FVKESK. This CDR3 region has 14 residues. The CDR3 is CASSPWSLGNTQYF. Written as DNA, the CDR3 is TGTGCCAGCAGCCCCTGGTCTCTAGGCAATACGCAGTATTTT.

The V call is TRBV6-1, the J call TRBJ1-2; D possibly corresponds to TRBD1 (6 bases). CDR1 MNHNS and CDR2 SASEGT come from the germline V gene. There are 11 residues in the CDR3. The CDR3 region is CSSRDIYGYTF. The CDR3 DNA is TGTTCTTCCCGGGACATTTATGGCTACACCTTC.

V and J are TRBV21-1 and TRBJ1-2. TRBV21-1 is listed as a pseudogene. The CDR3 totals 16 residues. CDR3 residues: CASSKGRSEAHYGYTF. CDR3 sequence (DNA): TGTGCCAGCAGCAAGGGACGGAGCGAGGCCCACTATGGCTACACCTTC.

J is TRBJ2-7 and V is TRBV6-5; 8 nucleotides align to TRBD1. Germline CDR1 is MNHEY and CDR2 is SVGAGI. This CDR3 is built from 15 residues. With V trimmed by 4 bases and J by 2 bases, 7 bases remained unmatched. CDR3 DNA sequence: TGTGCCAGCAGTTTTCGGACAGGGATAACCTACGAGCAGTACTTC. This sequence encodes CASSFRTGITYEQYF.

J is TRBJ2-7 and V is TRBV27; 14 positions agree with TRBD2. This CDR3 comprises 15 residues. Germline V gene data show CDR1 as MNHEY and CDR2 as SMNVEV (reference sequence). After removal of 8 bases from V and 6 bases from J, the junction contained 9 bases not matched to a gene. The CDR3 loop is CASGGLGLAGAEQYV. The DNA of the CDR3 is TGTGCCAGCGGGGGCCTGGGACTAGCGGGAGCCGAGCAGTACGTC.

The V gene is TRBV10-3, the J gene TRBJ1-1, with a weak D call TRBD1 (5 bases). Germline lookup yields CDR1 ENHRY and CDR2 SYGVKD. The CDR3 is 14 residues long. The V end was cut by 6 bases, the J end by 1 base, with 12 bases between. DNA for the CDR3: TGTGCCATCAGCGGGGGAGAAACGAACACTGAAGCTTTCTTT. Encoded protein: CAISGGETNTEAFF.

The chain couples TRBV28 to TRBJ2-2; TRBD1 matches 9 bases. Per the germline V gene, CDR1 is MDHEN and CDR2 is SYDVKM. The CDR3 contains 17 residues. The ends lost 8 bases at V and 5 bases at J; junction bases unmatched: 15. The CDR3 DNA is TGTGCCAGCTCTACCGGGACAGGGTGGTCGTGGACCGGGGAGCTGTTTTTT. Translating gives CASSTGTGWSWTGELFF.

The chain carries TRBV27 and TRBJ2-1; no definite D call. Germline V gene data show CDR1 as MNHEY and CDR2 as SMNVEV (reference sequence). V was trimmed by 4 bases and J by 0 bases, leaving 16 bases between them. The CDR3 extends over 17 amino acids. This CDR3 reads CASSSTPHSSSYNEQFF. CDR3 in DNA: TGTGCCAGCAGTTCCACCCCCCACAGCAGCTCCTACAATGAGCAGTTCTTC.

The rearrangement links TRBV5-1 to TRBJ1-2; 9 bases map to TRBD1. Germline lookup yields CDR1 SGHRS and CDR2 YFSETQ. The CDR3 consists of 15 residues. V trimming: 2 bases; J trimming: 3 bases; junction bases outside the gene matches: 5. CDR3 sequence reads: CASSLQGAGDYGYTF. CDR3 in DNA: TGCGCCAGCAGCTTACAGGGGGCAGGGGACTATGGCTACACCTTC.

The gene calls are TRBV18 and TRBJ2-1; TRBD1 agrees at 10 bases. V lost 0 bases and J lost 9; bases outside the gene matches: 11. CDR3 size: 17 residues. CDR1 and CDR2 (germline): KGHSH, LQKENI. The CDR3 spells CASSPPRQGASGGEQFF. In DNA, the CDR3 is TGTGCCAGCTCACCACCCAGACAGGGGGCATCAGGAGGTGAGCAGTTCTTC. The variable domain in full, completed from reference TRBV18 and TRBJ2-1, reads NAGVMQNPRHLVRRRGQEARLRCSPMKGHSHVYWYRQLPEEGLKFMVYLQKENIIDESGMPKERFSAEFPKEGPSILRIQQVVRGDSAAYFCASSPPRQGASGGEQFFGPGTRLTVL.

The rearrangement joins TRBV10-2 to TRBJ2-1; 10 bases fit TRBD2. After removal of 2 bases from V and 8 bases from J, the junction contained 6 bases not matched to a gene. Germline V CDR1 and CDR2: WSHSY, SAAADI. There are 15 residues in the CDR3. For the CDR3, the DNA is TGCGCCAGCAGTGAGCCTAGCGGGGGCAAAGATGAGCAGTTCTTC. Encoded protein: CASSEPSGGKDEQFF.

The chain joins TRBV6-5 to TRBJ1-2, with a weak D call TRBD1 (6 bases). The CDR3 consists of 15 residues. The germline V gene has CDR1 MNHEY and CDR2 SVGAGI. Trimming removed 0 bases from V and 6 bases from J, with 14 bases in between. The CDR3 reads CASSYSSRGDHGYTF. CDR3 DNA sequence: TGTGCCAGCAGTTACTCGAGTAGGGGGGACCATGGCTACACCTTC.

The chain carries TRBV6-1 and TRBJ1-2; TRBD1 agrees at 11 bases. The CDR3 is made up of 13 amino acids. Germline V lookup: CDR1 MNHNS, CDR2 SASEGT. With V trimmed by 6 bases and J by 6 bases, 3 bases remained unmatched. The CDR3 region has the DNA TGTGCCAGCAGGCCGGGACAGGGGGATGGCTACACCTTC. This codes for CASRPGQGDGYTF.

In DNA, the CDR3 is TGTGCCAGCTCACCGATACGGACTAGCGGCCCCGGGGAGCTGTTTTTT. Residues: CASSPIRTSGPGELFF. The genes are TRBV18 and TRBJ2-2; 10 bases are shared with TRBD2. The germline V gene encodes CDR1 KGHSH and CDR2 LQKENI. V trimming: 3 bases; J trimming: 6 bases; junction bases outside the gene matches: 7. The CDR3 sequence is 16 residues long.

In this sample, this clone turned up a few times. V gene TRBV10-3 combines with J gene TRBJ2-1, with 10 bases that match TRBD2. The germline V gene has CDR1 ENHRY and CDR2 SYGVKD. Trimming at V came to 0 bases and at J to 9 bases, leaving 14 bases not matched to a gene. This CDR3 is 18 amino acids long. The CDR3 DNA reads as TGTGCCATCAGTGAGTCGGGAAGGGCTAGCGGGAGTCGGGCTGAGCAGTTCTTC. This sequence encodes CAISESGRASGSRAEQFF.

J is TRBJ1-1 and V is TRBV7-9; D not resolved. Germline lookup yields CDR1 SEHNR and CDR2 FQNEAQ (reference sequence). The CDR3 extends over 13 amino acids. V dropped 5 bases and J dropped 1 base, with 8 bases sitting between them. The CDR3 here is CASSPRQNTEAFF. The CDR3 nucleotides read TGTGCCAGCAGCCCTAGACAGAACACTGAAGCTTTCTTT. Complete variable domain (other parts from reference TRBV7-9 and TRBJ1-1): DTGVSQNPRHKITKRGQNVTFRCDPISEHNRLYWYRQTLGQGPEFLTYFQNEAQLEKSRLLSDRFSAERPKGSFSTLEIQRTEQGDSAMYLCASSPRQNTEAFFGQGTRLTVV.

A remark on this clone: One junction end disagrees with the germline gene, perhaps due to a read error. V gene TRBV7-9 combines with J gene TRBJ2-7; the D is unclear. Germline loops: CDR1 SEHNR, CDR2 FQNEAQ (reference sequence). There are 12 residues in the CDR3. The DNA of the CDR3 is TGTGCCACCACTACAGATTCCTACGGGCAGTACTTC. This gives the protein CATTTDSYGQYF. The variable domain in full, completed from reference TRBV7-9 and TRBJ2-7, reads DTGVSQNPRHKITKRGQNVTFRCDPISEHNRLYWYRQTLGQGPEFLTYFQNEAQLEKSRLLSDRFSAERPKGSFSTLEIQRTEQGDSAMYLCATTTDSYGQYFGPGTRLTVT.

The gene calls are TRBV6-1 and TRBJ1-1; 8 nucleotides align to TRBD1. Unmatched junction bases numbered 5, after V lost 5 bases and J lost 6 bases. In germline, CDR1 is MNHNS, CDR2 SASEGT. This CDR3 spans 13 amino acids. The CDR3 nucleotides are TGTGCCAGCAGTCGCGACAGGGGAGCTGAAGCTTTCTTT. Amino acid sequence: CASSRDRGAEAFF.

This chain connects TRBV18 to TRBJ1-1; 8 bases line up with TRBD1. The CDR3 is made up of 14 amino acids. V shed 5 bases and J 4 bases; nucleotides not matched to a gene: 6. Germline V CDR1 and CDR2: KGHSH, LQKENI. This CDR3 is CASSGQGASTEAFF. The CDR3 DNA sequence: TGTGCCAGCTCAGGCCAGGGGGCGAGCACTGAAGCTTTCTTT.

Here the CDR3 DNA reads TGTGCCAGCACCCGGGACAGGGGAATAGATACGCAGTATTTT. This encodes CASTRDRGIDTQYF. The chain recombines TRBV6-6 with TRBJ2-3; TRBD1 matches 10 bases. CDR3 length equals 14 residues. The germline V gene encodes CDR1 MNHNY and CDR2 SVGAGI (reference sequence). J gave up 5 bases and V 7 bases, and 6 bases lay outside the gene matches.

The chain is built from TRBV11-3 and TRBJ2-5; D might be TRBD2 (6 bases). The V end was cut by 6 bases, the J end by 1 base, with 12 bases between. The CDR3 covers 14 residues. The V gene's germline CDR1 is SGHNT and CDR2 YENEEA. CDR3 region: CASRNPGSQETQYF. The DNA for the CDR3 is TGTGCCAGCAGAAACCCCGGGAGCCAAGAGACCCAGTACTTC.

The chain recombines TRBV21-1 with TRBJ1-5. TRBV21-1 is a recognized pseudogene. CDR3 length: 16 residues. The CDR3 is CASSKALATQGKPQHF. Here the CDR3 DNA reads TGTGCCAGCAGCAAAGCGCTGGCAACCCAAGGTAAGCCCCAGCATTTT.

The chain uses TRBV11-2 and TRBJ1-3; D ambiguous. The CDR3 length is 15 residues. Germline CDR1 reads SGHAT; CDR2 reads FQNNGV. Trimming pared 1 base from V and 0 bases from J, leaving 7 bases between. CDR3 coding DNA: TGTGCCAGCAGCTTAGGCACGAGCTCTGGAAACACCATATATTTT. Its protein is CASSLGTSSGNTIYF.

The chain carries TRBV18 and TRBJ1-3; D possibly corresponds to TRBD1 (6 bases). The CDR3 runs 15 residues. The V gene lost 0 bases and the J gene lost 4 bases, with 10 bases spanning the gap. The germline V gene has CDR1 KGHSH and CDR2 LQKENI. The CDR3 region is CASSPPAGEGNTIYF. The CDR3, as DNA: TGTGCCAGCTCACCACCAGCAGGGGAAGGAAACACCATATATTTT.